Sequencing of this T cell receptor (beta chain) was carried out in a study of control samples from healthy donors and cancer patients. Using immunoSEQ multiplex PCR, the repertoire was profiled, and TCRdb retains in-frame clones only, with some absent. The data contain some 120,000 clones, 70% to 90% of them seen just once; the ten biggest clones take up 3.2%. With 3 bases clipped from V and 5 bases from J, the junction kept 7 bases outside the gene matches. The germline V gene encodes CDR1 KGHSH and CDR2 LQKENI. This CDR3 is 15 amino acids long. The clonotype was recovered from a man aged 50-60 years in good health. Sample: blood. The rearrangement uses TRBV18 and TRBJ2-1; 7 nucleotides line up with TRBD1. The CDR3 DNA is TGTGCCAGCTCACCCATGGGACAGCAAAACAATGAGCAGTTCTTC. It codes for CASSPMGQQNNEQFF.